This T cell receptor (beta chain) stems from a study of regulatory T cells in long-lasting Graves disease (dated by TCRdb to the early 2020s). Describing the broader study: Antithyroid drugs had been taken for less than 3 months by newly diagnosed Graves' disease patients. The study was registered as a clinical trial and conducted in China. This study used TCR sequencing and RNA sequencing of peripheral blood to compare persistent Graves' disease patients against newly diagnosed Graves' disease patients. A total of roughly 35 samples were covered by TCR sequencing, comprising some 13 persistent and some 20 newly diagnosed Graves' disease patients.

The method was multiplex PCR. The sequencer listed for this sample is Illumina HiSeq 4000. CDR3 regions were amplified by Arm-PCR with iRepertoire HTBI primers to construct TCR beta libraries. Before sequencing, the PCR products underwent gel purification. The study's own analysis went as follows. Across samples, 60 to 80 TRBV and roughly 13 TRBJ segments were identified and used for gene usage analysis of CDR3 amino acid clonotypes. Filtered high-quality paired reads were merged into contigs using COPE and FqMerger. Contigs were aligned with BLAST to IMGT TRBV, TRBD and TRBJ reference genes, and CDR3 was defined per IMGT. Highly expanded clones were defined as clonotypes with a frequency above 0.1%. Shannon entropy served as the measure of repertoire diversity, while the Gini coefficient captured V-J evenness. A clonotype was considered public if more than one individual shared it. Starting from the raw public reads, TCRdb applied fastp trimming at Q25, assembled clones with MiXCR and retained in-frame beta chains. Each CDR3 protein appears once, grouped with its most common genes and DNA. TCRdb, not the original authors, processed these V and J calls. Across this sample there are around 450,000 distinct CDR3 sequences, with about 15% seen only once. About 7.8% of the sample is taken by the ten largest.

Reading the label with the study, this specimen's time point is: newly diagnosed GD, antithyroid drugs for less than 3 months. For both TCR sequencing and RNA sequencing, RNA was extracted from PBMCs in TRIzol. Graves' disease was diagnosed according to American Thyroid Association guidelines. Patients were recruited from an endocrinology department in Xi'an, China. Each patient gave around 9.2 milliliters of peripheral blood, collected in an EDTA anticoagulant tube. Ficoll Paque Plus density gradient separation was used to isolate PBMCs, and no further T cell sorting was performed. An Agilent 2100 Bioanalyzer and agarose gel were used to assess RNA quality, and a NanoDrop 2000 was used to measure RNA concentration. Reading the germline V gene (reference sequence) gives CDR1 SEHNR and CDR2 FQNEAQ. Including the terminal cysteine and phenylalanine, the CDR3 comprises 14 residues. The only DNA kept is the CDR3, 42 bases in frame from the first base. Trimming removed 5 bases from V and 6 bases from J, leaving 17 bases between the germline ends.

This clonotype was seen repeatedly, ten times or more. Its cognate antigen has yet to be identified. The record has no base qualities; no much larger clone is one base away. What the research found in general, with its limitations: As a limitation, the authors acknowledged that the small sample size may reduce accuracy. The study examined only peripheral blood because the primary lesion, thyroid tissue, could not be accessed. Persistent patients shared more public clonotypes among themselves (under 3,000) than newly diagnosed patients did (about 970). Sequencing and analysis were restricted to the TCR beta chain. Persistent disease showed preferential use of TRBV28, TRBJ1-2 and TRBJ2-5, whereas newly diagnosed disease favored TRBV20-1 and TRBJ2-1. Lower TCR Shannon entropy and fewer highly expanded clones were observed in persistent Graves' disease patients than in newly diagnosed patients, which suggested clonal expansion.

This sample was shared with a second study, whose subject was T cells in Graves' hyperthyroidism and ophthalmopathy. The second study's authors report: Stable Graves' hyperthyroidism was defined as no progression to ophthalmopathy during 18 months of follow-up. The hyperthyroidism patients were between 18 and 65 years old and newly diagnosed, with a disease duration of less than 2 months. Any patient with an uncontrolled infection, another autoimmune disease, pregnancy or lactation was excluded. Diagnoses relied on clinical symptoms, serum thyroxine and TRAb, thyroid ultrasound and orbital computed tomography. For the first round of RT-PCR on the TCR CDR3, the HTBI primer set was used together with the Qiagen OneStep RT-PCR kit. Blood samples also contained most of the expanded thyroid clonotypes (frequency above 0.001), which suggests that blood repertoires may reflect thyroid immune responses. A model built on a 13 V-J signature distinguished ophthalmopathy from stable hyperthyroidism, reaching about 89% sensitivity and under 84% specificity in cross-validation and 80%/75% in testing. During validation, the model predicted progression to ophthalmopathy a median of around 6 months ahead of onset, with more than 60% sensitivity and around 72% specificity. A discovery cohort of approximately 100 patients, 43 with Graves' ophthalmopathy and about 60 with stable Graves' hyperthyroidism, was used to find distinguishing TCR V-J signatures. Whether ophthalmopathy could be predicted prospectively was tested in an independent validation cohort made up of 18 to 20 hyperthyroidism patients plus 17 patients who later progressed to ophthalmopathy. The roughly 91 discovery patients were randomly split 7:3 into training and test sets. Thyroid tissue and blood T-cell repertoires from about six Graves' hyperthyroidism patients were also compared in the study. Following sampling, methimazole starting at 30 mg daily was given to hyperthyroidism patients, and high-dose intravenous methylprednisolone was given to ophthalmopathy patients. The libraries were constructed in a second round of multiplex PCR and then size-selected and purified. The libraries were sequenced on an Illumina HiSeq2000 using paired-end 100 bp reads. SOAPnuke was used to process the raw data, removing reads that contained adapters or uncalled bases, had a mean Phred below 15, or lacked an exact match to the constant primer or identifier. High-quality paired reads were merged using COPE v1.2.5, and each unique nucleotide sequence was defined as a clonotype. MiTCR v1.1 was used to align the clonotypes against IMGT TRBV, TRBD and TRBJ reference segments. The analysis included only V-J combinations with a frequency above 0.0001, which together covered about 99% of the repertoires. The TCS score was defined as F50 (clonal expansion) divided by E x V (chaos), with BLOSUM62-based TCRdist calculated between CDR3 peptides within each V-J. Welch's t-statistics and random forest reduced around 550 V-J features to 10 to 15, which were used in a naive Bayes classifier (R e1071). No statistical method was used to fix the sample size in advance, and group allocation was not hidden from the investigators. The paper describes TCR Vbeta CDR3 sequencing of 140 or so peripheral blood samples, made up of around 41 ophthalmopathy patients, around 78 hyperthyroidism patients and roughly 17 progressor patients.

The specimen comprised peripheral blood mononuclear cells (PBMCs), sampled at new diagnosis, from a patient treated with antithyroid drugs. The sequence came from a woman aged 40 to 49 with Graves disease. Donor details come from another sample of the same person, matched by shared clones. The rearrangement combines TRBV7-9 with TRBJ2-7, with the D gene call left open. The CDR3 in this case is CASSRGITLAEQYF. The DNA is TGTGCCAGCAGCCGCGGAATCACCCTCGCCGAGCAGTACTTC.